These 23 T cell receptor beta chains share one sample of origin, sequenced in a study of PD-L1 blockade in urothelial cancer. The table came from immunoSEQ multiplex PCR; TCRdb's copy has only in-frame clones and leaves some out. The repertoire holds under 95,000 clones, with approximately 81% as singletons. Time point noted: pretreatment peripheral blood. The source material was PBMCs, sampled around atezolizumab (anti-PD-L1) treatment. The receptor set was obtained from a man aged 60 to 69 with urothelial cancer.

This chain connects TRBV18 to TRBJ1-1, with D perhaps TRBD1 (5 bases). The germline CDR1 and CDR2 sequences are KGHSH and LQKENI. With 3 bases removed from V and 6 bases from J, the gap between germline ends came to 11 bases. CDR3 size: 13 residues. Here the CDR3 reads CASSPDRDSEAFF. The CDR3 DNA reads TGTGCCAGCTCACCTGATAGGGACTCTGAAGCTTTCTTT.

The CDR3 reads CASSLAWSDEQYF. As DNA, the CDR3 is TGCGCCAGCAGCTTGGCCTGGTCGGACGAGCAGTACTTC. The chain is built from TRBV5-1 and TRBJ2-7; D is unresolved. Trimming shortened V by 0 bases and J by 5 bases, and 9 bases separated the two germline ends. The CDR3 sequence is 13 residues long. The germline gives CDR1 SGHRS, CDR2 YFSETQ.

This chain links TRBV6-1 with TRBJ2-3; 12 bases are shared with TRBD2. J gave up 0 bases and V 4 bases, and 2 bases lay outside the gene matches. Germline values: CDR1 MNHNS, CDR2 SASEGT. The CDR3 extends over 16 amino acids. Written as DNA, the CDR3 is TGTGCCAGCAGTGGACTAGCGGGGGACAGCACAGATACGCAGTATTTT. Protein product: CASSGLAGDSTDTQYF.

V usage is TRBV4-3 and J usage is TRBJ2-2; D might be TRBD2 (5 bases). Deletions cut 4 bases from V and 3 bases from J, with 15 bases between. This CDR3 is built from 16 residues. Germline lookup yields CDR1 LGHNA and CDR2 YSLEER. The CDR3 DNA follows: TGCGCCAGCAGCCCACAACGGCGGGCAGACACCGGGGAGCTGTTTTTT. Translating gives CASSPQRRADTGELFF.

This clone came up a few times. The chain uses TRBV6-1 and TRBJ1-5; no firm D call. CDR1 and CDR2 (germline): MNHNS, SASEGT. V was pared by 0 bases and J by 4 bases, with 4 bases between. The CDR3 consists of 13 residues. CDR3 DNA: TGTGCCAGCAGTGAAGCGCGTAATCAGCCCCAGCATTTT. The encoded protein is CASSEARNQPQHF.

This clone was observed a single time. The rearrangement joins TRBV21-1 to TRBJ1-2; the table's D call TRBD1 went unverified against the DNA. TRBV21-1 is tagged as a pseudogene. There are 14 residues in the CDR3. The CDR3 is CASSKEDNNYGYTF. The DNA of the CDR3 is TGTGCCAGCAGCAAAGAAGACAATAACTATGGCTACACCTTC.

The sample holds a few counts of this clone. The CDR3 coding sequence is TGTGCCTGGAGTTACGAGCCCCAGGATGAAGCTTTCTTT. Encoded protein: CAWSYEPQDEAFF. This sequence joins TRBV30 and TRBJ1-1, with D uncertain. The CDR3 extends over 13 amino acids. V lost 2 bases, J lost 7 bases, and 14 bases lay in between. The germline V gene has CDR1 GTSNPN and CDR2 SVGIG (reference sequence). Full variable domain (remainder filled in from reference TRBV30 and TRBJ1-1): SQTIHQWPATLVQPVGSPLSLECTVEGTSNPNLYWYRQAAGRGLQLLFYSVGIGQISSEVPQNLSASRPQDRQFILSSKKLLLSDSGFYLCAWSYEPQDEAFFGQGTRLTVV.

This sequence joins TRBV9 and TRBJ2-1, with 9 positions matching TRBD2. Trimming took 0 bases from V and 13 from J; bases not matched to a gene: 5. CDR1 and CDR2 (germline): SGDLS, YYNGEE. There are 13 residues in the CDR3. The CDR3 sequence is CASSVVAGGPQFF. For the CDR3, the DNA is TGTGCCAGCAGCGTAGTGGCGGGAGGGCCTCAGTTCTTC.

The V call is TRBV12-5, the J call TRBJ2-7; 8 bases map to TRBD1. V gave up 4 bases and J gave up 3 bases; unmatched junction bases: 8. Germline-derived CDR1 and CDR2 are LGHNT and FRNRAP. The CDR3 totals 15 residues. The CDR3 nucleotides are TGTGCTAGTGGTTGGATCAAGGACAGGGACTACGAGCAGTACTTC. Residues: CASGWIKDRDYEQYF. Filled out from reference TRBV12-5 and TRBJ2-7, the complete variable domain reads DARVTQTPRHKVTEMGQEVTMRCQPILGHNTVFWYRQTMMQGLELLAYFRNRAPLDDSGMPKDRFSAEMPDATLATLKIQPSEPRDSAVYFCASGWIKDRDYEQYFGPGTRLTVT.

This sequence joins TRBV5-1 and TRBJ2-2; 9 bases map to TRBD2. With 0 bases clipped from V and 5 bases from J, the junction kept 17 bases outside the gene matches. The CDR3 is 20 residues long. Germline V lookup: CDR1 SGHRS, CDR2 YFSETQ. The CDR3 nucleotides are TGCGCCAGCAGCTTGGGTCACCTCGGGGTAGCGGGAGTAGGAACCGGGGAGCTGTTTTTT. This gives the protein CASSLGHLGVAGVGTGELFF.

The J gene is TRBJ1-6, the V gene TRBV4-1; 9 bases line up with TRBD1. There are 17 residues in the CDR3. Germline V gene sequence: CDR1 MGHRA, CDR2 YSYEKL. V lost 4 bases, J lost 4 bases, and 8 bases stayed unmatched. The CDR3 region is CASSLEPGQGYNSPLHF. The CDR3 coding sequence is TGCGCCAGCAGCCTCGAGCCGGGACAGGGATATAATTCACCCCTCCACTTT.

This clone occurred a few times. The CDR3 spells CASGRTGNQPQHF. The CDR3 DNA is TGTGCCAGCGGTCGTACGGGGAATCAGCCCCAGCATTTT. The rearrangement joins TRBV2 to TRBJ1-5; D remains unclear. Germline V gene lookup returns CDR1 SNHLY and CDR2 FYNNEI. Trimming cost V 8 bases and J 4 bases, with 12 bases left between them. The CDR3 spans 13 residues. Filled out from reference TRBV2 and TRBJ1-5, the complete variable domain reads EPEVTQTPSHQVTQMGQEVILRCVPISNHLYFYWYRQILGQKVEFLVSFYNNEISEKSEIFDDQFSVERPDGSNFTLKIRSTKLEDSAMYFCASGRTGNQPQHFGDGTRLSIL.

The CDR3 reads CAIRDLSSGESYGYTF. The CDR3 DNA reads as TGTGCCATCAGGGACCTGAGTTCGGGGGAGAGCTATGGCTACACCTTC. This chain links TRBV10-3 with TRBJ1-2; TRBD1 is a possible D gene (5 bases). CDR1 is ENHRY and CDR2 is SYGVKD in the germline V gene. V gave up 6 bases and J gave up 4 bases, with 21 bases separating them. This CDR3 is 16 amino acids long.

The gene calls are TRBV9 and TRBJ2-3; D possibly corresponds to TRBD2 (6 bases). The CDR3 is 12 amino acids. V was shortened by 4 bases and J by 9 bases, with 12 bases between the two germline ends. Germline-derived CDR1 and CDR2 are SGDLS and YYNGEE. CDR3 sequence reads: CASSTGGFTQYF. Here the CDR3 DNA reads TGTGCCAGCAGCACCGGGGGATTCACGCAGTATTTT.

The chain couples TRBV30 to TRBJ1-1, with D possibly matching TRBD1 (5 bases). V lost 5 bases to trimming and J lost 0 bases, with 7 bases between them. The CDR3 totals 12 residues. Germline CDR1 is GTSNPN and CDR2 is SVGIG (reference sequence). DNA for the CDR3: TGTGCCTGGTCCAGGGTGAACACTGAAGCTTTCTTT. Amino acids: CAWSRVNTEAFF.

The chain has TRBV30 and TRBJ2-7, with D possibly matching TRBD2 (6 bases). CDR1 and CDR2 from the germline V gene are GTSNPN and SVGIG (reference sequence). Trimming left V 1 base short and J 3 bases short, with 13 bases between. The CDR3 consists of 14 residues. Here the CDR3 reads CAWSAPGAHYEQYF. In DNA, the CDR3 is TGTGCCTGGAGTGCCCCGGGAGCGCACTACGAGCAGTACTTC.

The chain joins TRBV11-3 to TRBJ2-7, with 16 bases that match TRBD2. This CDR3 has 16 amino acids. Germline trimming cut 2 bases from V and 6 bases from J; bases unmatched to any gene: 4. CDR1 is SGHNT, CDR2 YENEEA, per germline. CDR3 bases: TGTGCCAGCAGCTTACCGGGACTAGCGGGGGGGCGCGAGCAGTACTTC. Translating it yields CASSLPGLAGGREQYF. The full variable domain, completed using reference TRBV11-3 and TRBJ2-7, is EAGVVQSPRYKIIEKKQPVAFWCNPISGHNTLYWYLQNLGQGPELLIRYENEEAVDDSQLPKDRFSAERLKGVDSTLKIQPAELGDSAVYLCASSLPGLAGGREQYFGPGTRLTVT.

The chain links TRBV6-1 to TRBJ1-5; 8 nucleotides line up with TRBD1. Germline V gene lookup returns CDR1 MNHNS and CDR2 SASEGT. This CDR3 has 15 amino acids. V was clipped by 5 bases and J by 9 bases; unmatched bases: 12. The CDR3 coding sequence is TGTGCCAGCAGTCAAGACAGGGGAGCTCTTGGGCCCCAGCATTTT. Amino acids: CASSQDRGALGPQHF.

This clone came up once. Here the CDR3 DNA reads TGTGCCTGGGCCGCCGGACAGACAGATACGCAGTATTTT. This translates into CAWAAGQTDTQYF. This sequence joins TRBV30 and TRBJ2-3, with a tentative D call TRBD1 (6 bases). This CDR3 contains 13 residues. The V and J ends lost 5 bases and 3 bases respectively, with 12 bases between them. Per germline, CDR1 GTSNPN and CDR2 SVGIG (reference sequence).

The chain uses TRBV5-8 and TRBJ2-5; the match to TRBD1 covers 9 bases. The ends lost 0 bases at V and 5 bases at J; junction bases unmatched: 8. This CDR3 has 16 amino acids. CDR1 SGHTS and CDR2 YDEGEE come from the germline V gene. The DNA for the CDR3 is TGTGCCAGCAGCTTGGGGGATCGGGACAGGGCCGAGACCCAGTACTTC. As protein: CASSLGDRDRAETQYF.

The CDR3 region has the DNA TGTGCCAGCAGACGGGAGGCGGAGGGAGAGACCCAGTACTTC. Protein sequence: CASRREAEGETQYF. The chain joins TRBV7-2 to TRBJ2-5; 7 bases are shared with TRBD2. The V gene end was trimmed by 6 bases and the J gene end by 4 bases; junction bases not matched to a gene: 8. This CDR3 comprises 14 residues. CDR1 and CDR2 from the germline V gene are SGHTA and FQGNSA.

Written as DNA, the CDR3 is TGTGCCTGGAGTGTACGAGTCAGGGGCTATGGCTACACCTTC. Amino acid sequence: CAWSVRVRGYGYTF. The rearrangement joins TRBV30 to TRBJ1-2; TRBD1 might be the D (6 bases). V was trimmed by 0 bases and J by 4 bases, leaving 12 bases between them. The CDR3 runs to 14 residues. Germline V CDR1 and CDR2: GTSNPN, SVGIG (reference sequence). Complete variable domain (other parts from reference TRBV30 and TRBJ1-2): SQTIHQWPATLVQPVGSPLSLECTVEGTSNPNLYWYRQAAGRGLQLLFYSVGIGQISSEVPQNLSASRPQDRQFILSSKKLLLSDSGFYLCAWSVRVRGYGYTFGSGTRLTVV.

For this clone: The identical CDR3 is also encoded by other nucleotide sequences in the sample. V gene TRBV30 combines with J gene TRBJ1-5; 8 nucleotides match TRBD1. The CDR3 spans 13 residues. The ends lost 3 bases at V and 4 bases at J; junction bases unmatched: 2. In germline, CDR1 is GTSNPN, CDR2 SVGIG (reference sequence). CDR3 bases: TGTGCCTGGAGCGGACAGGGTAATCAGCCCCAGCATTTT. This codes for CAWSGQGNQPQHF.